The 2 T cell receptor beta chains listed next were all sequenced from one sample in a study of OX40 agonist ivuxolimab in advanced cancers. Sequencing was performed with immunoSEQ multiplex PCR; in TCRdb, only in-frame clones are kept and a portion is missing. The sample lists about 53,000 clones, 85% to 90% seen once, with under 13% in the top ten. The starting material was CD4+ or CD8+ T cells sorted from blood, obtained in a trial of the OX40 agonist ivuxolimab. All receptors derive from an adult with an advanced solid tumor such as melanoma, head and neck, liver or kidney cancer.

The chain joins TRBV19 to TRBJ1-5; a possible D gene is TRBD1 (5 bases). The CDR3 runs 17 residues. From germline, CDR1 is LNHDA and CDR2 SQIVND (reference sequence). V was cut by 5 bases and J by 3 bases, with 20 bases left in between. The CDR3 sequence: CASSYRRNSLYNQPQHF. In DNA, the CDR3 is TGTGCCAGTAGTTACAGGAGAAACTCGCTCTACAATCAGCCCCAGCATTTT.

The chain couples TRBV2 to TRBJ2-5; 7 bases are shared with TRBD2. CDR3 size: 15 residues. CDR1 and CDR2 (germline): SNHLY, FYNNEI. V shed 6 bases, J shed 3 bases, and the junction held 10 bases outside the gene matches. As DNA, the CDR3 is TGTGCCAGCAGCATTAGCGGGTTGGGGGAAGAGACCCAGTACTTC. Amino acid sequence: CASSISGLGEETQYF. The full variable domain, rest sourced from reference TRBV2 and TRBJ2-5, is EPEVTQTPSHQVTQMGQEVILRCVPISNHLYFYWYRQILGQKVEFLVSFYNNEISEKSEIFDDQFSVERPDGSNFTLKIRSTKLEDSAMYFCASSISGLGEETQYFGPGTRLLVL.